The next 28 T cell receptor beta chains were all read from a single sample in a study of cytomegalovirus exposure and HLA in healthy donors. Use of 60 Vbeta and 13 Jbeta primers characterized the PCR. Sequenced by immunoSEQ multiplex PCR; TCRdb stores in-frame clones only, minus some. The ten most abundant clones cover under 1.3% of a sample with 100,000 to 150,000 clones. The material sequenced was PBMCs. The receptors originated from a man between 18 and 29 years old in good health and CMV-seronegative.

As for this clone: Other DNA sequences in the same sample also yield this CDR3. The V call is TRBV7-9, the J call TRBJ2-7; 8 bases fit TRBD2. The length of the CDR3 is 15 residues. Germline CDR1 SEHNR, CDR2 FQNEAQ (reference sequence). V shed 0 bases, J shed 2 bases, and the junction held 3 bases outside the gene matches. The CDR3 reads CASSLAGAGAYEQYF. The CDR3 DNA is TGTGCCAGCAGCTTAGCAGGAGCGGGAGCCTACGAGCAGTACTTC.

This chain links TRBV6-4 with TRBJ2-2, with TRBD2 identical over 8 bases. Unmatched junction bases numbered 3, after V lost 2 bases and J lost 1 base. The CDR3 runs to 16 residues. Germline lookup yields CDR1 MRHNA and CDR2 SNTAGT. The CDR3 reads CASSDGAGGNTGELFF. Written as DNA, the CDR3 is TGTGCCAGCAGTGACGGGGCGGGAGGGAACACCGGGGAGCTGTTTTTT.

The genes are TRBV9 and TRBJ2-3; 12 positions agree with TRBD2. This CDR3 is built from 18 residues. Germline values: CDR1 SGDLS, CDR2 YYNGEE. The V segment lost 3 bases and the J segment 5 bases; nucleotides outside the gene matches: 13. In DNA form, the CDR3 reads TGTGCCAGCAGCGCGCGCAGGGGACTAGCGGGTCTGGGAGATACGCAGTATTTT. Its translation: CASSARRGLAGLGDTQYF.

This chain links TRBV11-2 with TRBJ1-2; 9 positions agree with TRBD1. V was pared by 1 base and J by 2 bases, with 8 bases of the junction left unmatched. In germline, CDR1 is SGHAT, CDR2 FQNNGV. The CDR3 has 17 amino acids. In DNA form, the CDR3 reads TGTGCCAGCAGCTTAGGAAGGGGGACAGGGCCAAACTATGGCTACACCTTC. This translates into CASSLGRGTGPNYGYTF.

The V and J genes are TRBV7-6 and TRBJ1-1, with D perhaps matching TRBD1 (6 bases). The CDR3 has 13 residues. V lost 3 bases and J 4 bases, leaving 9 bases between the germline ends. Germline V gives CDR1 SGHVS, CDR2 FNYEAQ. The CDR3 DNA reads TGTGCCAGCAGCTTTGGGACATCCACTGAAGCTTTCTTT. Translating it yields CASSFGTSTEAFF.

The rearrangement uses TRBV19 and TRBJ2-1; TRBD1 matches 7 bases. The J segment lost 0 bases and the V segment lost 6 bases, leaving 8 bases of the junction unmatched. Germline V gene data show CDR1 as LNHDA and CDR2 as SQIVND (reference sequence). This CDR3 spans 16 amino acids. CDR3 sequence reads: CASRTRDSSSYNEQFF. CDR3 coding DNA: TGTGCCAGTAGAACCCGGGACAGTAGCTCCTACAATGAGCAGTTCTTC.

The chain employs TRBV6-1 and TRBJ2-1, with D possibly matching TRBD2 (6 bases). The germline V gene encodes CDR1 MNHNS and CDR2 SASEGT. The CDR3 spans 14 residues. The V end lost 5 bases, the J end lost 6 bases, and 14 bases lay between the germline ends. The chain's CDR3 is CASSTGWGVNEQFF. The CDR3 bases are TGTGCCAGCAGTACAGGTTGGGGGGTCAATGAGCAGTTCTTC.

V usage is TRBV14 and J usage is TRBJ1-2, with a tentative D call TRBD1 (5 bases). The CDR3 consists of 16 residues. The germline CDR1 and CDR2 sequences are SGHDN and FVKESK. V dropped 0 bases and J dropped 1 base, with 12 bases sitting between them. The chain's CDR3 is CASSQDWGSYNYGYTF. CDR3 DNA: TGTGCCAGCAGCCAAGACTGGGGCAGCTATAACTATGGCTACACCTTC.

The V and J genes are TRBV10-1 and TRBJ2-1; the match to TRBD2 covers 9 bases. With 7 bases clipped from V and 3 bases from J, the junction kept 7 bases outside the gene matches. CDR1 is WNHNN and CDR2 is SYGVQD in the germline V gene (reference sequence). This CDR3 region has 15 residues. The CDR3 sequence: CASTNTAGGYNEQFF. The CDR3 DNA reads as TGCGCCAGCACCAACACAGCGGGGGGCTACAATGAGCAGTTCTTC.

The chain links TRBV14 to TRBJ2-1, with 9 bases that match TRBD1. The CDR3 has 16 residues. CDR1 is SGHDN and CDR2 is FVKESK in the germline V gene. The V segment lost 1 base and the J segment 3 bases; nucleotides outside the gene matches: 4. CDR3 sequence: CASSQVDRGFYNEQFF. The CDR3 nucleotides read TGTGCCAGCAGCCAAGTGGACAGGGGTTTCTACAATGAGCAGTTCTTC.

This chain connects TRBV10-3 to TRBJ2-7; 9 nucleotides align to TRBD2. After removal of 2 bases from V and 4 bases from J, the junction contained 9 bases not matched to a gene. This CDR3 is 16 amino acids long. The germline V gene has CDR1 ENHRY and CDR2 SYGVKD. The CDR3 DNA is TGTGCCATCAGTGAGAAAATAGCGGGAGACTTGTACGAGCAGTACTTC. Its translation is CAISEKIAGDLYEQYF.

The chain combines TRBV13 with TRBJ2-1, with 9 bases fitting TRBD2. The trim removed 3 bases at V and 7 bases at J, leaving 10 bases unmatched. This CDR3 is 16 amino acids long. Germline assignment: CDR1 PRHDT and CDR2 FYEKMQ (reference sequence). The CDR3 is CASSLGRRGGGNEQFF. In DNA form, the CDR3 reads TGTGCCAGCAGCTTGGGACGGCGGGGGGGCGGGAATGAGCAGTTCTTC.

The chain has TRBV4-1 and TRBJ1-5; no clear D gene. Trimming left V 4 bases short and J 1 base short, with 11 bases between. The V gene's germline CDR1 is MGHRA and CDR2 YSYEKL. The CDR3 totals 15 residues. The CDR3 here is CASSLGPGSNQPQHF. In nucleotides, the CDR3 is TGCGCCAGCAGCCTCGGCCCCGGGAGCAATCAGCCCCAGCATTTT.

This chain connects TRBV29-1 to TRBJ1-1; TRBD1 agrees at 8 bases. V lost 5 bases and J lost 4; bases outside the gene matches: 6. The CDR3 loop spans 13 amino acids. From germline, CDR1 is SQVTM and CDR2 ANQGSEA. The CDR3 nucleotides read TGCAGCGTTTTGACAGGGGAGGCCACTGAAGCTTTCTTT. Protein product: CSVLTGEATEAFF.

The chain has TRBV15 and TRBJ2-7; D remains unclear. CDR1 is LNHNV, CDR2 YYDKDF, per germline (reference sequence). V lost 3 bases to trimming and J lost 8 bases, with 14 bases between them. The CDR3 loop spans 13 amino acids. The DNA of the CDR3 is TGTGCCACCAGCAGTGAAGTACGAGAGAAGCAGTACTTC. This sequence encodes CATSSEVREKQYF.

The chain couples TRBV6-1 to TRBJ1-1, with 8 bases identical to TRBD1. The germline V gene encodes CDR1 MNHNS and CDR2 SASEGT. V lost 3 bases to trimming and J lost 9 bases; unmatched junction nucleotides: 9. The CDR3 spans 14 residues. The CDR3, as DNA: TGTGCCAGCAGTGAGCCCAGGACAGGGTTTCAAGCTTTCTTT. Translation gives CASSEPRTGFQAFF.

The chain is built from TRBV5-1 and TRBJ1-1; no reliable D call. Trimming pared 3 bases from V and 12 bases from J, leaving 18 bases between. The germline CDR1 and CDR2 sequences are SGHRS and YFSETQ. This CDR3 comprises 13 residues. The CDR3 bases are TGCGCCAGCAGCTGGGTGTCCCCACGGGAAACTTTCTTT. Translating it yields CASSWVSPRETFF.

The chain is built from TRBV30 and TRBJ2-7; D may be TRBD1 (5 bases). This CDR3 is built from 12 residues. Deletions cut 5 bases from V and 5 bases from J, with 13 bases between. Germline values: CDR1 GTSNPN, CDR2 SVGIG (reference sequence). The CDR3 DNA reads TGTGCCTGGTCAAAGGTAGGGGACGAGCAGTACTTC. This codes for CAWSKVGDEQYF. The variable domain in full, with the rest retrieved from reference TRBV30 and TRBJ2-7, is SQTIHQWPATLVQPVGSPLSLECTVEGTSNPNLYWYRQAAGRGLQLLFYSVGIGQISSEVPQNLSASRPQDRQFILSSKKLLLSDSGFYLCAWSKVGDEQYFGPGTRLTVT.

CDR3: CASSIEGPGNTIYF. The CDR3 DNA reads TGTGCCAGTAGTATAGAGGGGCCTGGAAACACCATATATTTT. J is TRBJ1-3 and V is TRBV19, with D perhaps TRBD1 (5 bases). V dropped 0 bases and J dropped 2 bases, with 5 bases sitting between them. Germline V lookup: CDR1 LNHDA, CDR2 SQIVND (reference sequence). The CDR3 covers 14 residues.

The rearrangement joins TRBV14 to TRBJ2-5; TRBD1 agrees at 10 bases. Germline V lookup: CDR1 SGHDN, CDR2 FVKESK. CDR3 length equals 16 residues. V trimming: 1 base; J trimming: 5 bases; junction bases outside the gene matches: 7. The CDR3 sequence: CASSQVRQGARETQYF. The CDR3 nucleotides read TGTGCCAGCAGCCAAGTCCGACAGGGGGCGAGGGAGACCCAGTACTTC.

J is TRBJ1-1 and V is TRBV27; D call uncertain. The V and J ends lost 6 bases and 2 bases respectively, with 19 bases between them. There are 16 residues in the CDR3. The V gene's germline CDR1 is MNHEY and CDR2 SMNVEV (reference sequence). The CDR3 region is CASRTGMYPLNTEAFF. The CDR3 DNA reads TGTGCCAGCAGGACCGGGATGTACCCCCTCAACACTGAAGCTTTCTTT.

The chain joins TRBV5-1 to TRBJ2-1, with 9 bases fitting TRBD1. Per the germline V gene, CDR1 is SGHRS and CDR2 is YFSETQ. Losses at the gene ends were 0 bases for V and 5 bases for J; bases not matched to a gene: 3. The CDR3 runs to 15 residues. CDR3 in amino acids: CASSLEWTGDNEQFF. CDR3 in DNA: TGCGCCAGCAGCTTGGAATGGACAGGGGACAATGAGCAGTTCTTC.

The chain carries TRBV27 and TRBJ1-1; possibly TRBD1 for D (6 bases). CDR1 is MNHEY, CDR2 SMNVEV, per germline (reference sequence). The CDR3 runs 14 residues. The V and J ends lost 4 bases and 6 bases respectively, with 15 bases between them. The CDR3 DNA reads as TGTGCCAGCAGTTCGACCATATACAGGGCTGAAGCTTTCTTT. Translated, it gives CASSSTIYRAEAFF.

This chain uses TRBV7-9 with TRBJ1-1; D perhaps matches TRBD1 (5 bases). Trimming left V 1 base short and J 4 bases short, with 10 bases between. Germline V gene sequence: CDR1 SEHNR, CDR2 FQNEAQ (reference sequence). The CDR3 spans 14 residues. The chain's CDR3 is CASSLDGGSTEAFF. The CDR3 DNA reads as TGTGCCAGCAGCTTAGATGGGGGGAGCACTGAAGCTTTCTTT.

The rearrangement uses TRBV7-2 and TRBJ2-2, with D uncertain. In germline, CDR1 is SGHTA, CDR2 FQGNSA. V gave up 1 base and J gave up 0 bases, with 6 bases separating them. This CDR3 contains 15 residues. The CDR3 is CASSLVVANTGELFF. CDR3 sequence (DNA): TGTGCCAGCAGCTTAGTGGTAGCGAACACCGGGGAGCTGTTTTTT.

V and J are TRBV30 and TRBJ2-7; D perhaps matches TRBD1 (6 bases). Germline values: CDR1 GTSNPN, CDR2 SVGIG (reference sequence). Trimming removed 7 bases at V and 4 bases at J, with 14 bases between. The length of the CDR3 is 12 residues. The CDR3 reads CAYSQGTYEQYF. The CDR3 DNA reads as TGTGCCTACTCACAGGGTACATACGAGCAGTACTTC. The whole variable domain, remainder taken from reference TRBV30 and TRBJ2-7, is SQTIHQWPATLVQPVGSPLSLECTVEGTSNPNLYWYRQAAGRGLQLLFYSVGIGQISSEVPQNLSASRPQDRQFILSSKKLLLSDSGFYLCAYSQGTYEQYFGPGTRLTVT.

The chain employs TRBV27 and TRBJ1-1, with 7 bases matching TRBD1. This CDR3 comprises 15 residues. V was pared by 1 base and J by 10 bases, with 12 bases of the junction left unmatched. Germline CDR1 reads MNHEY; CDR2 reads SMNVEV (reference sequence). The CDR3 DNA reads TGTGCCAGCAGTTTATATGGAGGGGGCTTTGGTGGAGCTTTCTTT. Protein sequence: CASSLYGGGFGGAFF.

This chain links TRBV7-9 with TRBJ2-2; D ambiguous. The CDR3 sequence is 15 residues long. The germline gives CDR1 SEHNR, CDR2 FQNEAQ (reference sequence). Trimming pared 2 bases from V and 5 bases from J, leaving 12 bases between. CDR3 amino acids: CASSLNSLRTGELFF. DNA of the CDR3: TGTGCCAGCAGCTTAAACTCCCTGAGAACCGGGGAGCTGTTTTTT.